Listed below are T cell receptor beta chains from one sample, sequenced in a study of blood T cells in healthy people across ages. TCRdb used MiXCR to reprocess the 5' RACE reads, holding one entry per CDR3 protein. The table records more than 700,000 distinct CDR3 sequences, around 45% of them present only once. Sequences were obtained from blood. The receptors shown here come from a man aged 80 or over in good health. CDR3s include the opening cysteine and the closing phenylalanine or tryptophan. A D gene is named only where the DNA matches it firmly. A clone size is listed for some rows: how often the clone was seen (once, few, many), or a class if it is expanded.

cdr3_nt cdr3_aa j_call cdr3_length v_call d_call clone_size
TGTGCCAGCAGTACCTTGGGACAGATCTACGAGCAGTTCTTC CASSTLGQIYEQFF TRBJ2-1 14 TRBV27 TRBD1 -
TGTGCCATCAGTCCGGGACAGGGGGCGAGGGGAAACACCATATATTTT CAISPGQGARGNTIYF TRBJ1-3 16 TRBV10-3 TRBD1 -
TGTGCCTCCCAACAGGGCCGCCTCTATGGCTACACCTTC CASQQGRLYGYTF TRBJ1-2 13 TRBV10-3 - -
TGTGCCAGCAGGCGGGGAGTAGAGACCCAGTACTTC CASRRGVETQYF TRBJ2-5 12 TRBV7-9 - -
TGCAGCGGGGGCCGAGGGCCTGGCTACGAGCAGTACTTC CSGGRGPGYEQYF TRBJ2-7 13 TRBV29-1 - -
TGCAGTGCTAGACGCCAGGAATTGCTCCATGAGCAGTTCTTC CSARRQELLHEQFF TRBJ2-1 14 TRBV20-1 - few
TGCAGTGCTAAGGGGGTAGGGGTCAACGAGCAGTACTTC CSAKGVGVNEQYF TRBJ2-7 13 TRBV20-1 - many
TGTGCCAGCATCCAGGGGGGGAACACCGGGGAGCTGTTTTTT CASIQGGNTGELFF TRBJ2-2 14 TRBV2 - -
TGCAGTGCTAGAGATCGAAGACTAATGAACACTGAAGCTTTCTTT CSARDRRLMNTEAFF TRBJ1-1 15 TRBV20-1 - -
TGTGCCAGCAGCTTCGGGAGAGGGTTTAATTCACCCCTCCACTTT CASSFGRGFNSPLHF TRBJ1-6 15 TRBV7-2 - once
TGCAGTGCCACCAGGGGGCAAATGCAGCCCCAGCATTTT CSATRGQMQPQHF TRBJ1-5 13 TRBV20-1 TRBD1 few
TGTGCCAGCAGCGTAGTTACAGGGGGGGATGAGCAGTTCTTC CASSVVTGGDEQFF TRBJ2-1 14 TRBV9 - -
TGTGCCAGCAGTTCAACTAGCGGTTACAATGAGCAGTTCTTC CASSSTSGYNEQFF TRBJ2-1 14 TRBV27 TRBD2 -
TGCAGCGTTGAAGCAGACCCGGGCAGCGAGCAGTACTTC CSVEADPGSEQYF TRBJ2-7 13 TRBV29-1 - -
TGTGCCAGCAGGCACCACTGCGGGAGGTACAATGAGCAGTTCTTC CASRHHCGRYNEQFF TRBJ2-1 15 TRBV21-1 - few
TGCAGTGCTAGAGATAAAACAGTTGCCGACAATGAGCAGTACTTC CSARDKTVADNEQYF TRBJ2-7 15 TRBV20-1 - -
TGTGCCAGCAGTGGATCAGGGGCTGGGGCCAACGTCCTGACTTTC CASSGSGAGANVLTF TRBJ2-6 15 TRBV28 - few
TGCAGTGCTCCTCAGCAGGGTCTGGAGACCCAGTACTTC CSAPQQGLETQYF TRBJ2-5 13 TRBV20-1 - few
TGTGCCAGCAGTGAAGCGAGGGGGAAAAATGAGCAGTTCTTC CASSEARGKNEQFF TRBJ2-1 14 TRBV6-1 - few
TGCGCCAGCAGCCCGGCCGCTAGCGGGGCTAATGAGCAGTTCTTC CASSPAASGANEQFF TRBJ2-1 15 TRBV5-1 TRBD2 -
TGTGCCAGCAGGTACCGTCCGCACGAGCAGTACTTC CASRYRPHEQYF TRBJ2-7 12 TRBV6-2/TRBV6-3 - once
TGTGCCAGCAGTTCTACAGGGGGCGGCACCGGGGAGCTGTTTTTT CASSSTGGGTGELFF TRBJ2-2 15 TRBV6-5 TRBD1 -
TGTGCCAGCAGCTTACAACGGGTCACTGAAGCTTTCTTT CASSLQRVTEAFF TRBJ1-1 13 TRBV7-2 - -
TGCAGTACCTCCTTGGGACGTTCCAATCAGCCCCAGCATTTT CSTSLGRSNQPQHF TRBJ1-5 14 TRBV20-1 - few
TGTGCCAGCAGTGTGGGTCAAAATCAGCCCCAGCATTTT CASSVGQNQPQHF TRBJ1-5 13 TRBV6-1 - -
TGTGCCATAGGGACAGAAGAGACCCAGTACTTC CAIGTEETQYF TRBJ2-5 11 TRBV11-2 TRBD1 -
TGTGCCAGCAGCGTAGCAGCGGGGCAATACGAGCAGTACTTC CASSVAAGQYEQYF TRBJ2-7 14 TRBV9 TRBD2 -